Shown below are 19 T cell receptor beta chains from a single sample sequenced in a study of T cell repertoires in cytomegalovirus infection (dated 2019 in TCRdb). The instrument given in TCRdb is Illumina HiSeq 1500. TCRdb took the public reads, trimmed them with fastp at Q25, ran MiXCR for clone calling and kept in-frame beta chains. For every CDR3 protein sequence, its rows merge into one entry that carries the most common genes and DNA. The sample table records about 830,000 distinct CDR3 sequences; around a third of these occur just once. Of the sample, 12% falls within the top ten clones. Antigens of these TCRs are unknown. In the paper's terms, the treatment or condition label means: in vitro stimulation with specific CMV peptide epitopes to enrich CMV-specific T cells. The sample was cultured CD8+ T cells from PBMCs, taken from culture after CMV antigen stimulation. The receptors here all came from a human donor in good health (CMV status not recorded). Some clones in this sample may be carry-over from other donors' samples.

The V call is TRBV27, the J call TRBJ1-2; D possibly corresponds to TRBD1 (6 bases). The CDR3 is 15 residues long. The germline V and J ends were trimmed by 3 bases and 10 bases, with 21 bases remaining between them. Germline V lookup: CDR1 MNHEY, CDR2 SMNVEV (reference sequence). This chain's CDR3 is CASSLKGVALQPYTF. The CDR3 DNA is TGTGCCAGCAGTTTGAAGGGGGTGGCCCTCCAGCCCTACACCTTC.

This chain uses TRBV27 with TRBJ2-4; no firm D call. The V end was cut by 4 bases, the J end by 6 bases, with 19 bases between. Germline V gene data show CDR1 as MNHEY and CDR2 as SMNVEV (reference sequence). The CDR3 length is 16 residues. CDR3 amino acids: CASSSPCGRVRNIQYF. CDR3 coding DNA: TGTGCCAGCAGTTCTCCATGTGGAAGGGTCCGAAACATTCAGTACTTC.

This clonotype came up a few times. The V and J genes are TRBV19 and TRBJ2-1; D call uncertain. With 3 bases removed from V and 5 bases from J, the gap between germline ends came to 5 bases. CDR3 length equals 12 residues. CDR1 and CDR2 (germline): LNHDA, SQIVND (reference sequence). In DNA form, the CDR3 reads TGTGCCAGTAGTATCGACCACAATGAGCAGTTCTTC. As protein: CASSIDHNEQFF.

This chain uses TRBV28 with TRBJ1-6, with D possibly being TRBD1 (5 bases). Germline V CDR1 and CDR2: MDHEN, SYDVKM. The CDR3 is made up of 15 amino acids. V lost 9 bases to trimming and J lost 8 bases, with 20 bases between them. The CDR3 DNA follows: TGTGCCAGAAAGGGGCCCGCGATCCGGGATTCACCCCTCCACTTT. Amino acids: CARKGPAIRDSPLHF. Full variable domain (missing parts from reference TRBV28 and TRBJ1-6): DVKVTQSSRYLVKRTGEKVFLECVQDMDHENMFWYRQDPGLGLRLIYFSYDVKMKEKGDIPEGYSVSREKKERFSLILESASTNQTSMYLCARKGPAIRDSPLHFGNGTRLTVT.

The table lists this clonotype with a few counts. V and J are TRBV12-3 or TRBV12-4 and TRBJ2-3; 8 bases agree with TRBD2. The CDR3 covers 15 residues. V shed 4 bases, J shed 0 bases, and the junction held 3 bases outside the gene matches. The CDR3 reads CASSSGGYSTDTQYF. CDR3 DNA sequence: TGTGCCAGCAGTTCGGGGGGGTACAGCACAGATACGCAGTATTTT.

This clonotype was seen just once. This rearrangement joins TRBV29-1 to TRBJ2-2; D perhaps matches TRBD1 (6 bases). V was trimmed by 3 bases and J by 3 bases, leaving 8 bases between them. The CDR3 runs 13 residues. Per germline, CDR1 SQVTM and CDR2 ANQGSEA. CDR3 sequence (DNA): TGCAGCGTTGATGCAGGGGACACCGGGGAGCTGTTTTTT. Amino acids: CSVDAGDTGELFF.

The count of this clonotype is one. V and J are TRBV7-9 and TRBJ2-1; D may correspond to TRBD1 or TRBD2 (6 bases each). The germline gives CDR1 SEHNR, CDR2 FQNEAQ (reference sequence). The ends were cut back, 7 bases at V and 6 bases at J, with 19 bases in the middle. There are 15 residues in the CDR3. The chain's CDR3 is CASNNRGPWGNEQFF. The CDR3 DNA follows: TGTGCCAGCAACAACCGGGGGCCCTGGGGCAATGAGCAGTTCTTC.

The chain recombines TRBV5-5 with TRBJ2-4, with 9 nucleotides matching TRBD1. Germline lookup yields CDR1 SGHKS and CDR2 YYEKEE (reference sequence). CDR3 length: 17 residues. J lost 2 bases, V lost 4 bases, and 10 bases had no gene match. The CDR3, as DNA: TGTGCCAGCAGCGCCGTAGGGACAGGGTTACCCAAAAACATTCAGTACTTC. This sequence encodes CASSAVGTGLPKNIQYF.

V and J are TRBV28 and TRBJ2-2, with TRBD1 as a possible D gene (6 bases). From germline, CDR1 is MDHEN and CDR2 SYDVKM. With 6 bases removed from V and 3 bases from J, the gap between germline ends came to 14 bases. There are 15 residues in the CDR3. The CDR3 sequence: CASRADRSYTGELFF. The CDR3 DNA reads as TGTGCCAGCAGGGCCGACAGGTCTTACACCGGGGAGCTGTTTTTT.

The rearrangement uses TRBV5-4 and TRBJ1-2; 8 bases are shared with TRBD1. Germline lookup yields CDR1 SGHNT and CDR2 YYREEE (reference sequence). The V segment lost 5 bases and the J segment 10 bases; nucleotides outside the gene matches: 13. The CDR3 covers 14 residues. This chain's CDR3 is CASRPPGQDYHYTF. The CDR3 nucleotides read TGTGCCAGCAGACCTCCGGGACAGGATTATCACTACACCTTC.

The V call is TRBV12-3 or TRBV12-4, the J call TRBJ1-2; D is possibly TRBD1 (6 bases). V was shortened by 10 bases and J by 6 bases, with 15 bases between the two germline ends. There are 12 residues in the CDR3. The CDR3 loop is CANLEGVNGYTF. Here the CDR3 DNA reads TGTGCCAATCTTGAGGGGGTTAATGGCTACACCTTC.

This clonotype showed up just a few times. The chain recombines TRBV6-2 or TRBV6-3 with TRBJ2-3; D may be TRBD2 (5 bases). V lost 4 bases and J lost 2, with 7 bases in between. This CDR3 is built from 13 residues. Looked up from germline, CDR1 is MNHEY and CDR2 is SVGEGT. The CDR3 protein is CASSSRDTDTQYF. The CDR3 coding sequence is TGTGCCAGCAGTTCCCGGGACACAGATACGCAGTATTTT.

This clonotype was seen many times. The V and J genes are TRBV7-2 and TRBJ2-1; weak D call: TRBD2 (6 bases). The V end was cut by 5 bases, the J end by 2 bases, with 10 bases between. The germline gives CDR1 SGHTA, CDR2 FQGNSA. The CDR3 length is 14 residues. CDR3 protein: CASSRGNPYNEQFF. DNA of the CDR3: TGTGCCAGCAGCCGGGGGAACCCCTACAATGAGCAGTTCTTC.

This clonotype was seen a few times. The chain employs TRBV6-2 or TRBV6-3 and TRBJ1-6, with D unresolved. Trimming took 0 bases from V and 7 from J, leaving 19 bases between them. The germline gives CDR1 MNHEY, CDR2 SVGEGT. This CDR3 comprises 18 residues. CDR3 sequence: CASSYSSLTGFANSPLHF. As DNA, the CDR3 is TGTGCCAGCAGTTACTCGAGCTTAACGGGGTTCGCCAATTCACCCCTCCACTTT.

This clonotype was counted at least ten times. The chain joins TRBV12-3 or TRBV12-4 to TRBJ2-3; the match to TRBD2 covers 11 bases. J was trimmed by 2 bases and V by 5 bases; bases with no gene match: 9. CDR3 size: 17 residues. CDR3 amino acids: CASSHIAGGFDTDTQYF. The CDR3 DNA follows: TGTGCCAGCAGTCATATAGCGGGGGGGTTTGACACAGATACGCAGTATTTT.

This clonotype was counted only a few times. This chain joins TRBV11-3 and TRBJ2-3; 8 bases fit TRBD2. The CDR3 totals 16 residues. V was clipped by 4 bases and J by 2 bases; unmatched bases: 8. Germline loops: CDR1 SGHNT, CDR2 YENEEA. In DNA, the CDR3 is TGTGCCAGCAGCTCTTACCAAGCGGGGGACACAGATACGCAGTATTTT. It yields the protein CASSSYQAGDTDTQYF.

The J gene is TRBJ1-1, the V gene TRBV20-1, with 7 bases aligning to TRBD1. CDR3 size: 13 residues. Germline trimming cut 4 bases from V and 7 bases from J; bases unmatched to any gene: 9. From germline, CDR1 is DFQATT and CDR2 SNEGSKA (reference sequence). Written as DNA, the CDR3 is TGCAGTGCTACAGGGGGGGCGGCCTTTGAAGCTTTCTTT. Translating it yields CSATGGAAFEAFF.

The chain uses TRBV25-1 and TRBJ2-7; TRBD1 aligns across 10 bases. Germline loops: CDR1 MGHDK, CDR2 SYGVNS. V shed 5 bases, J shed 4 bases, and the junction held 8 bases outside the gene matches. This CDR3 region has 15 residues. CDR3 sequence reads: CASSSRDRGLYEQYF. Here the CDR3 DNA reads TGTGCCAGCAGTAGCCGGGACAGGGGCTTATACGAGCAGTACTTC.

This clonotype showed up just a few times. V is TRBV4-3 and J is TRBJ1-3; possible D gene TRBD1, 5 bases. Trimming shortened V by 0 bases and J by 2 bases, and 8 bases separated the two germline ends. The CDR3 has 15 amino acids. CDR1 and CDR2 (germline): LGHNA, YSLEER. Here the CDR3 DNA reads TGCGCCAGCAGCCAAGATGGGGGAGCTGGAAACACCATATATTTT. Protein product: CASSQDGGAGNTIYF.